This is a list of T cell receptor beta chains from one sample in a study of low-dose radiotherapy and immunotherapy resistance in tumors. TCRdb re-called the reads with MiXCR, one entry per CDR3 protein. In the table there are about 84,000 distinct CDR3 sequences, 15% to 20% of which are singletons. This sample comprised PBMCs, obtained after low-dose radiotherapy plus immunotherapy. The source of these receptors is a male donor with prostate cancer. Each CDR3 is given with its conserved first and last residue. Fields, in order: CDR3 length, J gene, D gene, V gene, clone size, CDR3 DNA, CDR3 protein. The D gene is left open where the match is weak. Rows may omit the clone size; those that give it use once, few, many or a size class.

>17|TRBJ2-1|-|TRBV12-2|many
TGTGCAAGTCGCTTAGCGGCCCTAGCCCGCACGGGTAATGAGCAGTTCTTC
CASRLAALARTGNEQFF
>14|TRBJ1-2|-|TRBV5-5|-
TGTGCCAGCAGCTCCGGGACCGCGGCCGATGGCTACACCTTC
CASSSGTAADGYTF
>16|TRBJ1-4|-|TRBV18|many
TGTGCCAGCTCCTCGGTCCAGCATATATTTAATGAAAAACTGTTTTTT
CASSSVQHIFNEKLFF
>16|TRBJ2-1|-|TRBV5-1|many
TGCGCCAGCAGCTTATCAGGAGCTGTGTCCTACAATGAGCAGTTCTTC
CASSLSGAVSYNEQFF
>12|TRBJ2-7|-|TRBV25-1|many
TGTGCCAGCGGGAGACTGTCGAACGAGCAGTACTTC
CASGRLSNEQYF
>16|TRBJ1-2|TRBD1|TRBV28|-
TGTGCCAGCAGGCCAAAGGGCAATCAGGGGGCAGAGGGCTACACCTTC
CASRPKGNQGAEGYTF
>14|TRBJ2-7|TRBD2|TRBV10-3|many
TGTGCCATCAGAAGGACTAGCGGGAGCCCCGAGCAGTACTTC
CAIRRTSGSPEQYF
>14|TRBJ2-2|TRBD1|TRBV2|many
TGTGCCAGCAGTGAAACGACAGGGTCCGGGGAGCTGTTTTTT
CASSETTGSGELFF
>13|TRBJ2-3|-|TRBV4-3|many
TGCGCCAGCAGCCAAGGCCCAGGGGATACGCAGTATTTT
CASSQGPGDTQYF
>18|TRBJ2-7|-|TRBV4-3|many
TGCGCCAGCAGCCATTCATTTACCGGGACATACTCCTCCTACGAGCAGTACTTC
CASSHSFTGTYSSYEQYF
>14|TRBJ2-7|-|TRBV28|many
TGTGCCAGCAGTCTGAACTCGGGCAACTACGAGCAGTACTTC
CASSLNSGNYEQYF
>12|TRBJ1-2|-|TRBV28|many
TGTGCCAGCAGTTGGGGGGCTCTTAGCTACACCTTC
CASSWGALSYTF
>17|TRBJ1-1|-|TRBV30|many
TGTGCCTGGAGTGTAGGCTCGATCCAGGGGATGCGAACTGAAGCTTTCTTT
CAWSVGSIQGMRTEAFF
>12|TRBJ2-7|-|TRBV12-3/TRBV12-4|many
TGTGCCAGCAGAGACAGCTCCTACGAGCAGTACTTC
CASRDSSYEQYF
>13|TRBJ2-7|-|TRBV29-1|many
TGCAGCGTCCGAGACCTTAATAGCTACGAGCAGTACTTC
CSVRDLNSYEQYF
>16|TRBJ2-1|-|TRBV18|many
TGTGCCAGCTCACCAACGGTTATGAGCTCCTACAATGAGCAGTTCTTC
CASSPTVMSSYNEQFF
>14|TRBJ2-1|-|TRBV5-1|-
TGCGCCAGCAGCTTGGGTTGGCGTGGTAATGAGCAGTTCTTC
CASSLGWRGNEQFF